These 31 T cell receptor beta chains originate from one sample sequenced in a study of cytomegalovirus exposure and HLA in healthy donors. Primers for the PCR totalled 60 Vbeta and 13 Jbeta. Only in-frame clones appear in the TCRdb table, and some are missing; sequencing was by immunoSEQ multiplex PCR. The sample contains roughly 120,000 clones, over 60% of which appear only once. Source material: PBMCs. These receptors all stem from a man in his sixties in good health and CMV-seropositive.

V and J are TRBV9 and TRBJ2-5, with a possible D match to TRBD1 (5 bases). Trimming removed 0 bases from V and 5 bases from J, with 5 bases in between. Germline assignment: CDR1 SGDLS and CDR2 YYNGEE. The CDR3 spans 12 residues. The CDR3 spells CASSVGGETQYF. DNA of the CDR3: TGTGCCAGCAGCGTAGGGGGCGAGACCCAGTACTTC.

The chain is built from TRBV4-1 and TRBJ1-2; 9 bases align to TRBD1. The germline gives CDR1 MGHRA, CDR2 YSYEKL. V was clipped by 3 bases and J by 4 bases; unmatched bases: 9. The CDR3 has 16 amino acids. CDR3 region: CASSHVPGQGGYGYTF. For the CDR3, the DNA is TGCGCCAGCAGCCATGTCCCGGGACAGGGAGGCTATGGCTACACCTTC.

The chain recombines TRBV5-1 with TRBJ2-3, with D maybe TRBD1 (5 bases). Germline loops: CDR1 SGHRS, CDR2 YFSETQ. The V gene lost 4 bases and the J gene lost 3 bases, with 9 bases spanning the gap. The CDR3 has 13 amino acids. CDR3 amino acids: CASSVTVTDTQYF. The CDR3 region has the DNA TGCGCCAGCAGCGTGACAGTGACAGATACGCAGTATTTT.

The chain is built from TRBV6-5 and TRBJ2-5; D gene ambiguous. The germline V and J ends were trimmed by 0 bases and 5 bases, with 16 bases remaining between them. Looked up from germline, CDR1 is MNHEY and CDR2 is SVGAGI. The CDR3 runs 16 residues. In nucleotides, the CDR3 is TGTGCCAGCAGTTACTCGAAGCTCCCGTTGGAGGAGACCCAGTACTTC. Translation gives CASSYSKLPLEETQYF.

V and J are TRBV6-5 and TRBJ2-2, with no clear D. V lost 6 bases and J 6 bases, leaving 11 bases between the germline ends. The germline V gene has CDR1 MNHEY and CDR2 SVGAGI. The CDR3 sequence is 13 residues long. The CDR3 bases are TGTGCCAGCAGACTGGTCGGTGCCGGGGAGCTGTTTTTT. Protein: CASRLVGAGELFF.

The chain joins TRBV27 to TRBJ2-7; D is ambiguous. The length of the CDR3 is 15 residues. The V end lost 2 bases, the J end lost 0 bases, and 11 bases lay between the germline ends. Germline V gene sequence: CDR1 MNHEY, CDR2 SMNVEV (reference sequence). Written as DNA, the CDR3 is TGTGCCAGCAGTTTACGGGTGGCGAGCTCCTACGAGCAGTACTTC. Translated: CASSLRVASSYEQYF.

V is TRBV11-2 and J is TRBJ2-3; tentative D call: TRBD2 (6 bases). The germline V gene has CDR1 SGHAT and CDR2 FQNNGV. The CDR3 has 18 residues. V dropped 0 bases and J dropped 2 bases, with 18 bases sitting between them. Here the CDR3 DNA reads TGTGCCAGCAGCTTAGATCTATGGGCGGGAAAAACCACAGATACGCAGTATTTT. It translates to CASSLDLWAGKTTDTQYF.

The CDR3 reads CASSFKSGGKYEQYF. The CDR3 nucleotides are TGTGCCAGCAGCTTCAAAAGCGGGGGAAAGTACGAGCAGTACTTC. The V gene is TRBV5-4, the J gene TRBJ2-7; 8 nucleotides align to TRBD2. Germline V gene lookup returns CDR1 SGHNT and CDR2 YYREEE (reference sequence). V shed 2 bases, J shed 4 bases, and the junction held 8 bases outside the gene matches. The CDR3 covers 15 residues.

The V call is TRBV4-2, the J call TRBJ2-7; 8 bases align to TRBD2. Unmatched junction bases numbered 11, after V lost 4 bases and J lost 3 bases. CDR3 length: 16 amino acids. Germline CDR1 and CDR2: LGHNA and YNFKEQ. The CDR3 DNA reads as TGTGCCAGCAGCCCACGGAGGCGGGGGGTCGACTACGAGCAGTACTTC. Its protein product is CASSPRRRGVDYEQYF.

CDR3 in DNA: TGTGCCAGCAGTTTAAGCGGGGGCTACACAGATACGCAGTATTTT. Its translation is CASSLSGGYTDTQYF. This chain joins TRBV28 and TRBJ2-3; TRBD2 agrees at 8 bases. Germline lookup yields CDR1 MDHEN and CDR2 SYDVKM. Trimming removed 2 bases from V and 2 bases from J; junction bases left unmatched: 3. CDR3 size: 15 residues.

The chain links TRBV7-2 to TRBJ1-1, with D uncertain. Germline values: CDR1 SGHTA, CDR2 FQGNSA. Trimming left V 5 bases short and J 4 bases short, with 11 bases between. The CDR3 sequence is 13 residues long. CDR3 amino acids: CASSPQAGTEAFF. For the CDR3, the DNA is TGTGCCAGCAGCCCCCAGGCGGGCACTGAAGCTTTCTTT. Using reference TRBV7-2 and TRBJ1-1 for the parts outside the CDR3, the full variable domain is GAGVSQSPSNKVTEKGKDVELRCDPISGHTALYWYRQSLGQGLEFLIYFQGNSAPDKSGLPSDRFSAERTGGSVSTLTIQRTQQEDSAVYLCASSPQAGTEAFFGQGTRLTVV.

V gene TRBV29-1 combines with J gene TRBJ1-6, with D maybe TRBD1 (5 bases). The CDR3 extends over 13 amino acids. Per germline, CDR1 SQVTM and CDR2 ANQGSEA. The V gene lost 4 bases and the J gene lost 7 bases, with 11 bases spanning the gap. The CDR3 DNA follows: TGCAGCGTTGGCCAGGGAACGAATTCACCCCTCCACTTT. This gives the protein CSVGQGTNSPLHF.

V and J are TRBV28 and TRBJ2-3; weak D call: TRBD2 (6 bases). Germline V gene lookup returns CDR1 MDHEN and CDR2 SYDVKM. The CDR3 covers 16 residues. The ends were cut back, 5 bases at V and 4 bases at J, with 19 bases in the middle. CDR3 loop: CASSTRLESSADTQYF. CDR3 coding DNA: TGTGCCAGCAGTACCCGACTTGAATCTAGCGCAGATACGCAGTATTTT.

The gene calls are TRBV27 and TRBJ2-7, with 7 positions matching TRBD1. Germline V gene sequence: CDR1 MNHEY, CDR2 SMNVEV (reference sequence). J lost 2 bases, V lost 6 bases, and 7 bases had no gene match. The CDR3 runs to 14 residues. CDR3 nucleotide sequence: TGTGCCAGCAGAATTAGGACAGGTGCCTACGAGCAGTACTTC. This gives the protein CASRIRTGAYEQYF.

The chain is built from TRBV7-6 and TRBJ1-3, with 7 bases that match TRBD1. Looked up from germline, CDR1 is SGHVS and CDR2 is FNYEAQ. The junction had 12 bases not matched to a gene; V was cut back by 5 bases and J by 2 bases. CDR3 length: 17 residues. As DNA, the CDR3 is TGTGCCAGCAGCCCTTCCTCCAGGGGGAAAACTGGAAACACCATATATTTT. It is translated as CASSPSSRGKTGNTIYF.

This CDR3 is CASSQVRRGGDTDTQYF. CDR3 in DNA: TGTGCCAGCAGCCAAGTGAGGCGCGGGGGGGACACAGATACGCAGTATTTT. V usage is TRBV4-2 and J usage is TRBJ2-3; 9 bases match TRBD2. Germline assignment: CDR1 LGHNA and CDR2 YNFKEQ. The CDR3 contains 17 residues. J gave up 2 bases and V 1 base, and 7 bases lay outside the gene matches.

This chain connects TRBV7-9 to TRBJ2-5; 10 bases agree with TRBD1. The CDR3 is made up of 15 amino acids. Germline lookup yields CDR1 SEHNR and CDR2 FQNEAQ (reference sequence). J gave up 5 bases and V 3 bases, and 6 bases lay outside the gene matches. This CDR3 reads CASSFWTGGEETQYF. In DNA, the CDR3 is TGTGCCAGCAGCTTCTGGACAGGGGGTGAGGAGACCCAGTACTTC.

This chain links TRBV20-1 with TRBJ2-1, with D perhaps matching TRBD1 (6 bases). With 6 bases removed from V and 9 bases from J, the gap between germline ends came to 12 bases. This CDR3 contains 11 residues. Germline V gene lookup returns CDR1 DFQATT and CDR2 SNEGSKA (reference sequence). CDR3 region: CSAPQGTEQFF. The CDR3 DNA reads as TGCAGTGCCCCCCAGGGGACTGAGCAGTTCTTC.

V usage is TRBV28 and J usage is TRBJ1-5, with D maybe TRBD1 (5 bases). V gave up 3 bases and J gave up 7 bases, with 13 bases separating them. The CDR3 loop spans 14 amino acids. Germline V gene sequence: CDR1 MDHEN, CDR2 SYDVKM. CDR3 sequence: CASSFSAGKQPQHF. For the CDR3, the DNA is TGTGCCAGCAGTTTTTCTGCAGGGAAGCAGCCCCAGCATTTT. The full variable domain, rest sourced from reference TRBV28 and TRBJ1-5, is DVKVTQSSRYLVKRTGEKVFLECVQDMDHENMFWYRQDPGLGLRLIYFSYDVKMKEKGDIPEGYSVSREKKERFSLILESASTNQTSMYLCASSFSAGKQPQHFGDGTRLSIL.

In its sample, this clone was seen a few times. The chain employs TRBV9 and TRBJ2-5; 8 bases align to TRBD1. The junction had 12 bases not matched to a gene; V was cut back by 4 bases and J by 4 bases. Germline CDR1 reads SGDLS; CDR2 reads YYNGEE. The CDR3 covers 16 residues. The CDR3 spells CASSSHPTGGGETQYF. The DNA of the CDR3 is TGTGCCAGCAGCTCTCACCCCACAGGGGGTGGAGAGACCCAGTACTTC.

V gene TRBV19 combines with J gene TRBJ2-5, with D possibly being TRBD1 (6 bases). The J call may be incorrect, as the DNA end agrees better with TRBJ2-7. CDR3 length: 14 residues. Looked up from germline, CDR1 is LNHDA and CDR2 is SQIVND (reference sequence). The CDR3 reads CASRLQGSTYEQYF. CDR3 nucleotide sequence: TGTGCCAGTAGATTACAGGGCAGCACCTACGAGCAGTACTTC.

CDR3 bases: TGTGCCAGCAGTTTCAGGGAAATTGACACCGGGGAGCTGTTTTTT. Its translation: CASSFREIDTGELFF. V gene TRBV6-5 combines with J gene TRBJ2-2, with a weak D call TRBD1 (5 bases). Germline V gene data show CDR1 as MNHEY and CDR2 as SVGAGI. V was trimmed by 4 bases and J by 3 bases, leaving 12 bases between them. The CDR3 loop spans 15 amino acids.

The CDR3 protein is CASSADRYGETQYF. CDR3 DNA: TGTGCCAGCAGTGCGGATCGCTACGGGGAGACCCAGTACTTC. The chain employs TRBV25-1 and TRBJ2-5; D remains unclear. The V and J ends lost 4 bases and 5 bases respectively, with 14 bases between them. This CDR3 has 14 residues. The germline gives CDR1 MGHDK, CDR2 SYGVNS.

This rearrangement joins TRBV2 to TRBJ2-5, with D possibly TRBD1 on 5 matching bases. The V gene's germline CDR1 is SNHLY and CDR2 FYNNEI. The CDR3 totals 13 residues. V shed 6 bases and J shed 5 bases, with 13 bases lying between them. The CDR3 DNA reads TGTGCCAGCAGCGACGACAGCCGGGAGACCCAGTACTTC. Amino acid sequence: CASSDDSRETQYF.

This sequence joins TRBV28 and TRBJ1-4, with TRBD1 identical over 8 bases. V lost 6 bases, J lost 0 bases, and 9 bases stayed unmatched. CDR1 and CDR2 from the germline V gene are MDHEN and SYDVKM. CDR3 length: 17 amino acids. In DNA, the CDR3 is TGTGCCAGCAGAAACCCGACAGGGGCCGCAACTAATGAAAAACTGTTTTTT. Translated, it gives CASRNPTGAATNEKLFF.

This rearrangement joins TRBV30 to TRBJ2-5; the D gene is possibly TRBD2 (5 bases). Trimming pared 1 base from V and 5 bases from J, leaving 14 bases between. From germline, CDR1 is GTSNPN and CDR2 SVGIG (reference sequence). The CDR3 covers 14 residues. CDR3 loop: CAWSAPRGRETQYF. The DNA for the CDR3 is TGTGCCTGGAGTGCACCTCGGGGAAGGGAGACCCAGTACTTC.

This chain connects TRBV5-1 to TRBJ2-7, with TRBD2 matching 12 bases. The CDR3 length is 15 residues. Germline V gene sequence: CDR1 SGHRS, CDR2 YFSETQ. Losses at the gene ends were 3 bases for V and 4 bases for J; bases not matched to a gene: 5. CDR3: CASSYGLAGRYEQYF. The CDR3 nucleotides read TGCGCCAGCAGCTACGGACTAGCGGGGCGGTACGAGCAGTACTTC.

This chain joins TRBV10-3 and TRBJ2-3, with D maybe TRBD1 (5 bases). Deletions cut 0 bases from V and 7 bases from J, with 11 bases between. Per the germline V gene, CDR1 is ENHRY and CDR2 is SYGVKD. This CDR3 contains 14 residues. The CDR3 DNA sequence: TGTGCCATCAGTGAGTCGAGACAGTACAATACGCAGTATTTT. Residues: CAISESRQYNTQYF.

The CDR3 spells CASSIWGESETQYF. CDR3 coding DNA: TGTGCCAGCAGCATTTGGGGAGAGTCAGAGACCCAGTACTTC. J is TRBJ2-5 and V is TRBV5-6; D possibly corresponds to TRBD2 (5 bases). Trimming cost V 4 bases and J 4 bases, with 14 bases left between them. The CDR3 has 14 residues. From germline, CDR1 is SGHDT and CDR2 YYEEEE.

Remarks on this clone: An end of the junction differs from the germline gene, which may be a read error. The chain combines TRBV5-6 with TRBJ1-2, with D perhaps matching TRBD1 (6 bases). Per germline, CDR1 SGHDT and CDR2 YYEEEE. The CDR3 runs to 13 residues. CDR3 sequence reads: CASSFRGWYGCTF. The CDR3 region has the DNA TGTGCCAGCAGCTTCAGGGGATGGTATGGCTGCACCTTC.

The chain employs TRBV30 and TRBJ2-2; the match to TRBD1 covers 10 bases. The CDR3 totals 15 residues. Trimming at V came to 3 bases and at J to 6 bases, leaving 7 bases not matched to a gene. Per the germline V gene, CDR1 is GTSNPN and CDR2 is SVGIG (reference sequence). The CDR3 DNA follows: TGTGCCTGGAGCCAGGGACAGGGGATGGCCGGGGAGCTGTTTTTT. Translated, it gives CAWSQGQGMAGELFF.